The present T cell receptor (beta chain) was sequenced within a study of long-term antiretroviral therapy in people with HIV. The V gene lost 0 bases and the J gene lost 2 bases, with 7 bases spanning the gap. This CDR3 region has 14 residues. Germline assignment: CDR1 MNHEY and CDR2 SVGAGI. Samples were assayed with immunoSEQ v3.0 at survey level. The protocol was immunoSEQ multiplex PCR, while the TCRdb copy is restricted to in-frame clones and leaves out a portion. The table shows about 20,000 clones, with approximately 80% occurring only once. The sample consisted of unsorted PBMCs, taken 0.6 years after starting antiretroviral therapy. J is TRBJ1-1 and V is TRBV6-5; D is undetermined. This receptor was obtained from a woman aged 18 to 35 with HIV. The CDR3 region is CASSYSQTNTEAFF. In DNA, the CDR3 is TGTGCCAGCAGTTACTCGCAGACTAACACTGAAGCTTTCTTT.